The subject of this entry is one T cell receptor (beta chain). Its target is unknown. This sample stems from a study of neoadjuvant nivolumab and ipilimumab in lung cancer. Study results and limitations: Resected tumors had greater TCR richness and clonality than uninvolved lung. Only a small number of samples underwent TCR sequencing. Pretherapy blood TCR richness correlated positively with resected tumor richness.

The protocol was immunoSEQ multiplex PCR, while the TCRdb copy is restricted to in-frame clones and leaves out a portion. This repertoire shows some 38,000 clones, roughly 89% found once; its top ten account for roughly 3.3%. Germline CDR1 reads SGDLS; CDR2 reads YYNGEE. The V gene end was trimmed by 0 bases and the J gene end by 3 bases; junction bases not matched to a gene: 0. CDR3 length: 15 amino acids. The genes are TRBV9 and TRBJ2-7; 13 bases match TRBD2. The sequence was collected from an adult with non-small cell lung cancer. The material sequenced was peripheral blood, taken before neoadjuvant nivolumab, alone or with ipilimumab. CDR3 region: CASSVGLAGGYEQYF. In DNA, the CDR3 is TGTGCCAGCAGCGTAGGACTAGCGGGGGGCTACGAGCAGTACTTC.